Only a few counts were recorded for the clone carrying this TCR beta chain. The data are from a study of human T cells and chemical hapten exposure. Stated time point: patch test 1, 2 weeks after DPC sensitization. The treatment is: therapeutic diphenylcyclopropenone sensitization with weekly scalp DPC. TCRdb re-called the RACE reads through MiXCR, storing one row per CDR3 protein. The table has 90,000 or so distinct CDR3 sequences, roughly a tenth seen once. Germline CDR1 is DFQATT and CDR2 is SNEGSKA (reference sequence). This CDR3 spans 11 amino acids. Trimming took off 0 bases at V and 6 bases at J, with 6 bases between the two ends.

The sequencing used whole blood, collected in connection with sensitization to the hapten diphenylcyclopropenone (DPC). This clonotype originated in a man aged 35 to 55 with alopecia areata. Some clones in this sample may be carry-over from other donors' samples. J is TRBJ2-7 and V is TRBV20-1, with TRBD2 as a possible D gene (5 bases). CDR3 loop: CSARESGEQYV. The CDR3 DNA reads TGCAGTGCTAGAGAGAGCGGCGAGCAGTACGTC.